Listed below are T cell receptor beta chains from one sample, sequenced in a study of OX40 agonist ivuxolimab in advanced cancers. TCRdb keeps only in-frame clones here, not all; method: immunoSEQ multiplex PCR. The table records 70,000 to 75,000 clones, around nine tenths of them present only once. This specimen was CD4+ or CD8+ T cells sorted from blood, taken in a trial of the OX40 agonist ivuxolimab. The receptors were sampled from an adult with an advanced solid tumor such as melanoma, head and neck, liver or kidney cancer. The CDR3 runs from the conserved cysteine through the conserved F or W. Each record gives: J gene, clone size, V gene, D gene, CDR3 DNA, CDR3 protein. D genes are given only for firm matches. Expanded clones are given a class, and other clones once, few, many or no size at all.

>TRBJ2-5|.|TRBV10-3|TRBD2
TGTGCCATCAGTGAGTCTGGGCTAGCGGGAGAGACCCAGTACTTC
CAISESGLAGETQYF
>TRBJ1-1|.|TRBV7-9|.
TGTGCCAGCAGCTCACACGACAGGCAGAACACTGAAGCTTTCTTT
CASSSHDRQNTEAFF
>TRBJ1-1|.|TRBV30|.
TGTGCCTGGAGTCCACTCGGGAACACTGAAGCTTTCTTT
CAWSPLGNTEAFF
>TRBJ2-7|.|TRBV19|TRBD2
TGTGCCAGTAGTTCGGGACTAGCCTCCTACGAGCAGTACTTC
CASSSGLASYEQYF
>TRBJ2-2|.|TRBV10-1|.
TGCGCCAGCAGTGAGGGGGCGAACACCGGGGAGCTGTTTTTT
CASSEGANTGELFF
>TRBJ2-4|.|TRBV5-5|TRBD1
TGTGCCAGCAGCTCAGACAGGGGGCTAGGCCAAAACATTCAGTACTTC
CASSSDRGLGQNIQYF
>TRBJ1-6|.|TRBV11-3|TRBD1
TGTGCCAGCAGCTCTAGCCCGGGACAGAATAATTCACCCCTCCACTTT
CASSSSPGQNNSPLHF
>TRBJ2-6|.|TRBV5-1|.
TGCGCCAGCCAGATTACCGGCTCTGGGGCCAACGTCCTGACTTTC
CASQITGSGANVLTF
>TRBJ2-3|.|TRBV5-1|TRBD2
TGCGCCAGCAGTTTGCGGTCCCTAGCGGTTAGCACAGATACGCAGTATTTT
CASSLRSLAVSTDTQYF
>TRBJ1-5|.|TRBV7-2|.
TGTGCCAGCAGCGTAGAGCCCCTAGCAGGGCCCCAGCATTTT
CASSVEPLAGPQHF
>TRBJ2-5|.|TRBV6-5|TRBD2
TGTGCCAGCAGTTACTCATCCGGGCGGGGGGAGACCCAGTACTTC
CASSYSSGRGETQYF
>TRBJ1-5|.|TRBV12-5|.
TGTGCTAGTGGTTTGGTATGGAATCAGCCCCAGCATTTT
CASGLVWNQPQHF
>TRBJ2-1|.|TRBV7-9|TRBD2
TGTGCCAGCAGCCCCGGGACTAGCGGGATCAATGAGCAGTTCTTC
CASSPGTSGINEQFF
>TRBJ1-1|once|TRBV5-1|.
TGCGCCAGCAGCCTTGGGGGGAACACTGAAGCTTTCTTT
CASSLGGNTEAFF
>TRBJ2-5|.|TRBV15|.
TGTGCCACCAGCAGACCCTGGGGGGGGCGCCAAGAGACCCAGTACTTC
CATSRPWGGRQETQYF
>TRBJ1-2|.|TRBV10-3|TRBD1
TGTGCCATCAGGGAGGGACAGGGAGTCTATGGCTACACCTTC
CAIREGQGVYGYTF
>TRBJ2-1|.|TRBV27|TRBD2
TGTGCCAGCAGCGCATTCGGGGGGGGATTCGGGCGAAGCTCCTACAATGAGCAGTTCTTC
CASSAFGGGFGRSSYNEQFF
>TRBJ1-1|.|TRBV23-1|.
TGCGCCAGCAGTCAATACATGGCCCCTCGAATGGTGACTGAAGCTTTCTTT
CASSQYMAPRMVTEAFF
>TRBJ2-7|.|TRBV7-6|.
TGTGCCAGCAGCTTAGGGTCAGAGAGCTCCTACGAGCAGTACTTC
CASSLGSESSYEQYF
>TRBJ2-7|.|TRBV10-1|TRBD1
TGCGCCAGCAGTGAGGGACAGGGGGCGGTTCGGTACGAGCAGTACTTC
CASSEGQGAVRYEQYF
>TRBJ1-2|.|TRBV30|.
TGTGCCTGGAGTGTAGGACCATTTGTCGGCTACACCTTC
CAWSVGPFVGYTF
>TRBJ1-5|.|TRBV6-5|.
TGTGCCAGCAGACAGGGAGGTCAGCCCCAGCATTTT
CASRQGGQPQHF
>TRBJ1-1|.|TRBV7-9|.
TGTGCCAGCAGCTTAGACCAGGGAAGGGGGGCTGAAGCTTTCTTT
CASSLDQGRGAEAFF
>TRBJ1-4|.|TRBV28|.
TGTGCCAGCAGTCGCGCGGGGTTCACTAATGAAAAACTGTTTTTT
CASSRAGFTNEKLFF
>TRBJ2-5|.|TRBV5-1|.
TGCGCCAGCAGCTTGGGGGGGGCGCGTGAGACCCAGTACTTC
CASSLGGARETQYF
>TRBJ2-5|.|TRBV10-3|TRBD2
TGTGCCATCAGTGACCCGGGACTACAAGAGACCCAGTACTTC
CAISDPGLQETQYF
>TRBJ2-1|.|TRBV7-2|TRBD2
TGTGCCAGCAGCTTACTCGGGGGGGATAATGAGCAGTTCTTC
CASSLLGGDNEQFF
>TRBJ2-1|.|TRBV5-1|TRBD2
TGCGCCAGCAGCTTGAAACTAGCGGGAGGCAATGAGCAGTTCTTC
CASSLKLAGGNEQFF
>TRBJ2-7|.|TRBV5-5|.
TGTGCCAGCAGCCGACGGACAGTCGGCGACGAGCAGTACTTC
CASSRRTVGDEQYF
>TRBJ2-5|.|TRBV29-1|.
TGCAGCGTTGAAGATACCGGGGGCCAAGAGACCCAGTACTTC
CSVEDTGGQETQYF
>TRBJ1-1|.|TRBV25-1|TRBD1
TGTGCCAGCAGTACCTTGACAGGGCGGGAAGCTTTCTTT
CASSTLTGREAFF
>TRBJ1-1|.|TRBV5-1|TRBD1
TGCGCCAGCAGCGGACAGGGGAACACTGAAGCTTTCTTT
CASSGQGNTEAFF
>TRBJ1-2|once|TRBV19|.
TGTGCCAGTACCTACGACAGGAGTAGTGGCTATGGCTACACCTTC
CASTYDRSSGYGYTF
>TRBJ2-3|.|TRBV19|TRBD1
TGTGCCAGTAGTATCGGGGGACAGGTCTGGGGCACAGATACGCAGTATTTT
CASSIGGQVWGTDTQYF
>TRBJ2-7|.|TRBV5-1|.
TGCGCCAGCAGCTCCGACCCCGCTTCCTGCGAGCAGTACTTC
CASSSDPASCEQYF
>TRBJ1-1|.|TRBV11-2|.
TGTGCCAGCAGCATCGACAGGAACACTGAAGCTTTCTTT
CASSIDRNTEAFF
>TRBJ2-3|.|TRBV21-1|.
TGTGCCAGCAGCAAATACGCATTCCCTACTAGCACAGATACGCAGTATTTT
CASSKYAFPTSTDTQYF
>TRBJ2-7|.|TRBV14|.
TGTGCCAGCAGCCCCGGAGGCGGAGTCCAGTACTTC
CASSPGGGVQYF
>TRBJ2-3|.|TRBV19|TRBD1
TGTGCCCGCGCCGGGACAGGCACCGCAAATACCACAGATACGCAGTATTTT
CARAGTGTANTTDTQYF
>TRBJ2-1|.|TRBV6-6|.
TGTGCCAGCAGTTACATACAGGTCAACAATGAGCAGTTCTTC
CASSYIQVNNEQFF
>TRBJ1-5|.|TRBV10-3|.
TGTGCCATCAGTGAATCGGGGGTTAGCAATCAGCCCCAGCATTTT
CAISESGVSNQPQHF
>TRBJ2-2|.|TRBV6-1|.
TGTGCCAGCAGTGAGTTTAGGGCGGCGAACACCGGGGAGCTGTTTTTT
CASSEFRAANTGELFF
>TRBJ2-7|.|TRBV7-9|.
TGTGCCAGCAGCACCACAACAGGGTCGGAGCAGTACTTC
CASSTTTGSEQYF
>TRBJ2-2|.|TRBV7-9|.
TGTGCCAGCAGCACCGGCCTATCCAACACCGGGGAGCTGTTTTTT
CASSTGLSNTGELFF
>TRBJ2-7|once|TRBV2|TRBD2
TGTGCCAGCAGTAGAAGGAGATCATTTGTTCTAGCGGGAGCAGGCGAGCAGTACTTC
CASSRRRSFVLAGAGEQYF
>TRBJ2-1|.|TRBV6-1|TRBD2
TGTGCCAGCAGTGGATCGACTAGCGGGAGGTACAATGAGCAGTTCTTC
CASSGSTSGRYNEQFF
>TRBJ1-2|.|TRBV2|.
TGTGCCAGCAGGCAGGGCGACTATGGCTACACCTTC
CASRQGDYGYTF
>TRBJ2-7|.|TRBV7-9|.
TGTGCCAGCAGCTTAGGGGCGGGGTTCGACGAGCAGTACTTC
CASSLGAGFDEQYF
>TRBJ2-1|.|TRBV7-2|.
TGTGCCAGCAGCTTAGGGGGTACTGCCTACAATGAGCAGTTCTTC
CASSLGGTAYNEQFF
>TRBJ1-2|.|TRBV27|.
TGTGCCAGCAGTCCGAGCACTGCACCTACGGGCTACACCTTC
CASSPSTAPTGYTF